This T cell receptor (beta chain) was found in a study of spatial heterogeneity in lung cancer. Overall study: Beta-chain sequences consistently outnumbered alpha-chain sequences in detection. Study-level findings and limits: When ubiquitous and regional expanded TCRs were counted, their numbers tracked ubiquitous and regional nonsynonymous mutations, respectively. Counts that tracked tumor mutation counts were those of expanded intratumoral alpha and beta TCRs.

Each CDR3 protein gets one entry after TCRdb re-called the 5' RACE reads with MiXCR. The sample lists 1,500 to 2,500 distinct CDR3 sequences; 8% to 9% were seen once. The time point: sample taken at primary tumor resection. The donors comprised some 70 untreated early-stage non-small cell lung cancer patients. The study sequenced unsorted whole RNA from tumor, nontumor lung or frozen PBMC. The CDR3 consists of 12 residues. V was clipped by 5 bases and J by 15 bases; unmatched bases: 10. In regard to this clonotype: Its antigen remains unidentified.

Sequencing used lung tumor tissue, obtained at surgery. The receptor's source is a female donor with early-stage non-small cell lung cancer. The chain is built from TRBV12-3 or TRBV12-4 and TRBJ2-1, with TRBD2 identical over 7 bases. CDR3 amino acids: CASSAQRDLAFF. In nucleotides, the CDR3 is TGTGCCAGCAGTGCCCAGCGGGACCTGGCGTTCTTC.